The TCR beta chain described here comes from a study of T cells in Graves' hyperthyroidism and ophthalmopathy. Graves' hyperthyroidism was deemed stable given no ophthalmopathy progression within 18 months. Overall study findings and caveats: A model of 13 V-J features distinguished ophthalmopathy from stable hyperthyroidism. Most expanded thyroid clonotypes above 0.001 recurred in blood.

This CDR3 is 16 amino acids long. After removal of 2 bases from V and 3 bases from J, the junction contained 5 bases not matched to a gene. From germline, CDR1 is MGHRA and CDR2 YSYEKL. This clonotype was observed a few times. Its antigen is not identified. Amplified regions were TCR beta CDR3 sequences from RNA transcripts. First-round RT-PCR targeting the TCR CDR3 was performed with the HTBI primer set. TCRdb passed the multiplex PCR reads through MiXCR, listing each CDR3 protein once. This sample has just over 550,000 distinct CDR3 sequences; 46% occur once, and the top ten carry about 7.9%. Sequencing was done on a sample of peripheral blood or thyroid tissue (not recorded which). This sequence originates from a young woman with Graves' hyperthyroidism. The gene calls are TRBV4-1 and TRBJ2-7, with 12 bases identical to TRBD2. The CDR3 loop is CASSQLAGGPNYEQYF. CDR3 in DNA: TGCGCCAGCAGCCAACTAGCGGGAGGGCCGAACTACGAGCAGTACTTC.